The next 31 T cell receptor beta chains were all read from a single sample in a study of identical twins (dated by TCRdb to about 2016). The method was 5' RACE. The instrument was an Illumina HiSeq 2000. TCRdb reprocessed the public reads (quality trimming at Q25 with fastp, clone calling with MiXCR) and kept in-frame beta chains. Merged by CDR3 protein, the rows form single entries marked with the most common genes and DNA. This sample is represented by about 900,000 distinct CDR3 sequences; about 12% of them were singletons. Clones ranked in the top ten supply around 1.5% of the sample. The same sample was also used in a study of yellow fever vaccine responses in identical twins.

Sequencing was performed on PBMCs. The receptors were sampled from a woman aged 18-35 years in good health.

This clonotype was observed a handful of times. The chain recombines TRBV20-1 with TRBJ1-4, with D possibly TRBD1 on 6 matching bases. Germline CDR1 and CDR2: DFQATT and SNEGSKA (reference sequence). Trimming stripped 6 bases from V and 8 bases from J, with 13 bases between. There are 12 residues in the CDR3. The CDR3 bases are TGCAGTGCGGGCAGGGGAGGGGAAAAACTGTTTTTT. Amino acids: CSAGRGGEKLFF.

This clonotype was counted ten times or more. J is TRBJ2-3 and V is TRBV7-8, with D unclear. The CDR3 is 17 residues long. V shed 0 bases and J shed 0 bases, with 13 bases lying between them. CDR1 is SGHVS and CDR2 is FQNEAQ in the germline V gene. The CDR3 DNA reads TGTGCCAGCAGCTTAGCAATGGGTCTCACTAGCACAGATACGCAGTATTTT. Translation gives CASSLAMGLTSTDTQYF.

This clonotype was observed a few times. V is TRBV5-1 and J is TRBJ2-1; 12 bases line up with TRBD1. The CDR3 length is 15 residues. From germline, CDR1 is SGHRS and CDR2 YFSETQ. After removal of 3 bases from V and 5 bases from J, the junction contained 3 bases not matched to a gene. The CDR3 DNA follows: TGCGCCAGCAGCTGGGGACAGGGGGCCCACAATGAGCAGTTCTTC. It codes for CASSWGQGAHNEQFF.

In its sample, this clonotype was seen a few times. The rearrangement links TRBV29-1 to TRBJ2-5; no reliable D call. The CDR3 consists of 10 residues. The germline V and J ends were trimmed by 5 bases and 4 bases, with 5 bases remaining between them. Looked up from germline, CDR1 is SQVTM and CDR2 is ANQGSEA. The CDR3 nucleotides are TGCAGCGTTCAAACAGAGACCCAGTACTTC. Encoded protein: CSVQTETQYF.

Here the CDR3 reads CASSAKRGSYNEQFF. CDR3 nucleotides: TGTGCCAGTTCGGCCAAGCGGGGCTCCTACAATGAGCAGTTCTTC. The genes are TRBV11-3 and TRBJ2-1, with TRBD2 identical over 7 bases. The CDR3 is 15 residues long. Losses at the gene ends were 9 bases for V and 0 bases for J; bases not matched to a gene: 8. CDR1 SGHNT and CDR2 YENEEA come from the germline V gene.

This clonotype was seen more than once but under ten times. CDR3 DNA sequence: TGTGCCAGCAGTTTACCCCCCGGCGTAGATGAGCAGTTCTTC. It specifies CASSLPPGVDEQFF. The chain recombines TRBV28 with TRBJ2-1; D is unclear. The CDR3 spans 14 residues. CDR1 MDHEN and CDR2 SYDVKM come from the germline V gene. The ends were cut back, 2 bases at V and 8 bases at J, with 13 bases in the middle.

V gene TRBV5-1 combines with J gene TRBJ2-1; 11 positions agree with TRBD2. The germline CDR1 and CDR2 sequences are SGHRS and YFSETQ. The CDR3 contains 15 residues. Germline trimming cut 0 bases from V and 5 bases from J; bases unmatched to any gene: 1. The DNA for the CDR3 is TGCGCCAGCAGCTTGGTGGGACTAGCGGACAATGAGCAGTTCTTC. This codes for CASSLVGLADNEQFF. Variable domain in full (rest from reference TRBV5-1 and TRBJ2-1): KAGVTQTPRYLIKTRGQQVTLSCSPISGHRSVSWYQQTPGQGLQFLFEYFSETQRNKGNFPGRFSGRQFSNSRSEMNVSTLELGDSALYLCASSLVGLADNEQFFGPGTRLTVL.

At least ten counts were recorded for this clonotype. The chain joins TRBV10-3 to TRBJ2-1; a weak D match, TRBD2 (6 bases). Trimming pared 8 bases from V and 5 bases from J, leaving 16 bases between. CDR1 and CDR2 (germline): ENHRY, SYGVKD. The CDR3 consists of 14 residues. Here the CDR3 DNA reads TGTGCCATCGGGGGTGATAGCGGAAACAATGAGCAGTTCTTC. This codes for CAIGGDSGNNEQFF.

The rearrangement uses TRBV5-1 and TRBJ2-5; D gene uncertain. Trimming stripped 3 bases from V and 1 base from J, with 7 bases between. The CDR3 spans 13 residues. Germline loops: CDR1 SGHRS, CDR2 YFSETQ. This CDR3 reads CASSWTAQETQYF. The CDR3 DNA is TGCGCCAGCAGCTGGACGGCCCAAGAGACCCAGTACTTC.

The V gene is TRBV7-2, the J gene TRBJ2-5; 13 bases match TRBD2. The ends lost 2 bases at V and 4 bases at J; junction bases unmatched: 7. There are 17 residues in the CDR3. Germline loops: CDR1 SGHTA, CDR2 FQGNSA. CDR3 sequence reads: CASSLKLAGGPGETQYF. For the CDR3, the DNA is TGTGCCAGCAGCTTAAAACTAGCGGGGGGGCCCGGAGAGACCCAGTACTTC.

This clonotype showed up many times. This chain's CDR3 is CSARDRYRADEQFF. In DNA form, the CDR3 reads TGCAGTGCTAGAGATCGCTACAGGGCGGATGAGCAGTTCTTC. This chain connects TRBV20-1 to TRBJ2-1, with D possibly being TRBD1 (6 bases). The CDR3 runs to 14 residues. From germline, CDR1 is DFQATT and CDR2 SNEGSKA (reference sequence). V was pared by 0 bases and J by 8 bases, with 14 bases between.

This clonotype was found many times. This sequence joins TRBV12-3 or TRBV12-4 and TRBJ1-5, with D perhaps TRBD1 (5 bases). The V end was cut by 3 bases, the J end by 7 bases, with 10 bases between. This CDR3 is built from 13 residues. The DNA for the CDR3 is TGTGCCAGCAGTTTGGCATCAGGGCAGCCCCAGCATTTT. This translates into CASSLASGQPQHF.

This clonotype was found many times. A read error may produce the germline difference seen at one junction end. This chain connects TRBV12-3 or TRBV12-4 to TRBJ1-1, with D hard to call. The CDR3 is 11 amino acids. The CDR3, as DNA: TGTGCCAGCAGGCCGAACAATGAAGCTTTCTTT. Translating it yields CASRPNNEAFF.

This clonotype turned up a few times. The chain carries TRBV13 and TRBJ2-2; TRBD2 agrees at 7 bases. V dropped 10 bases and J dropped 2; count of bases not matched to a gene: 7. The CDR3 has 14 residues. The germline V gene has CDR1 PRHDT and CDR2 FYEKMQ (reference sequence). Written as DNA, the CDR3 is TGTGCCACGGAGAGGGAGGGTAACACCGGGGAGCTGTTTTTT. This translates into CATEREGNTGELFF.

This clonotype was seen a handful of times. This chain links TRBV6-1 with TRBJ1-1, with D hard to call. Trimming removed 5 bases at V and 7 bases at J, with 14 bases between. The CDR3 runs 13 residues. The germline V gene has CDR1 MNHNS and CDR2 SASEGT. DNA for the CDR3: TGTGCCAGCAGTCAGAGGGAGAAAGGTGAAGCTTTCTTT. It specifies CASSQREKGEAFF.

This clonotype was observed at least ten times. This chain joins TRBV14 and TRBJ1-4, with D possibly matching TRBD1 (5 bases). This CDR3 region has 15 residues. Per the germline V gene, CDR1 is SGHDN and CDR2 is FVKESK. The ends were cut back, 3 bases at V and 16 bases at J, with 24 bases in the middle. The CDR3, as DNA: TGTGCCAGCAGCCACATTGTCCAGGGAGCTCCTAATAGGTTTTTT. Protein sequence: CASSHIVQGAPNRFF.

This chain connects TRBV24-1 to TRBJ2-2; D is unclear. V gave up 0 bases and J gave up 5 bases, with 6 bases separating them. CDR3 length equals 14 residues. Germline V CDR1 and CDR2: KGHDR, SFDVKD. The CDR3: CATSDLGSTGELFF. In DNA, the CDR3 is TGTGCCACCAGTGATTTGGGAAGTACCGGGGAGCTGTTTTTT.

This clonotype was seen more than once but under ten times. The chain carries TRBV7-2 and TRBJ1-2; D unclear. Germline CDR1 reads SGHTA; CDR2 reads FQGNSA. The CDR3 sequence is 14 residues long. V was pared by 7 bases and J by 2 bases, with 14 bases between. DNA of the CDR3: TGTGCCAGCACCTCGAGCTGGGGAAACTATGGCTACACCTTC. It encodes CASTSSWGNYGYTF.

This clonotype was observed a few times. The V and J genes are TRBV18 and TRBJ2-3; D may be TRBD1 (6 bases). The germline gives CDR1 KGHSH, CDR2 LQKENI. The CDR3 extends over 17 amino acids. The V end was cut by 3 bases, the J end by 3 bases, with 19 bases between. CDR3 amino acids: CASSPQTGIGWTDTQYF. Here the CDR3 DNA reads TGTGCCAGCTCACCCCAAACAGGGATCGGTTGGACAGATACGCAGTATTTT.

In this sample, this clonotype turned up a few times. CDR3 loop: CASSLSSGRFRNEQFF. The DNA for the CDR3 is TGTGCCAGCAGCCTATCTAGCGGGAGATTTCGCAATGAGCAGTTCTTC. The rearrangement uses TRBV3-1 and TRBJ2-1, with 10 bases identical to TRBD2. Per the germline V gene, CDR1 is LGHDT and CDR2 is YNNKEL (reference sequence). There are 16 residues in the CDR3. V dropped 4 bases and J dropped 6; count of bases not matched to a gene: 9.

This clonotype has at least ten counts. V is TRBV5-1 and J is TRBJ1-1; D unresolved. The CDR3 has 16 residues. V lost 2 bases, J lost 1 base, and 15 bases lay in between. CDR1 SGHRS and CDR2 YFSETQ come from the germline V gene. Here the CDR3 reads CASSFRTDGKNTEAFF. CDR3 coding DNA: TGCGCCAGCAGCTTTCGAACCGACGGAAAGAACACTGAAGCTTTCTTT.

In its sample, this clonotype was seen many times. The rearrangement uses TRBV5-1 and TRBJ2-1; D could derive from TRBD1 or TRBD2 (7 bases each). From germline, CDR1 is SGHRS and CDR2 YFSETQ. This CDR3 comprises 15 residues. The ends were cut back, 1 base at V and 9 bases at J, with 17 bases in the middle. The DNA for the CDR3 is TGCGCCAGCAGCTTGTCCGGGGGGTCAGGGGGTGAGCAGTTCTTC. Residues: CASSLSGGSGGEQFF.

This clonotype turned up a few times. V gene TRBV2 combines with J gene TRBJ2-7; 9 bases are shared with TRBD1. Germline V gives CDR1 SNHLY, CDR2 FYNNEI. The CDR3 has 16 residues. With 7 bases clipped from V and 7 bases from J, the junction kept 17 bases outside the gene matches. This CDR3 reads CASKVLRQGERMEQYV. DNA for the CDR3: TGTGCCAGCAAAGTTCTTAGACAGGGGGAACGAATGGAGCAGTACGTC.

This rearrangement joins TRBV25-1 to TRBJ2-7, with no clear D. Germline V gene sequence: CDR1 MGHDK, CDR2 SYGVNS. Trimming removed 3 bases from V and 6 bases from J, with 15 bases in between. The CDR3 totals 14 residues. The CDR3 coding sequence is TGTGCCAGCAGTGAGCGAACGCATGTAGGCGAGCAGTACTTC. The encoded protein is CASSERTHVGEQYF.

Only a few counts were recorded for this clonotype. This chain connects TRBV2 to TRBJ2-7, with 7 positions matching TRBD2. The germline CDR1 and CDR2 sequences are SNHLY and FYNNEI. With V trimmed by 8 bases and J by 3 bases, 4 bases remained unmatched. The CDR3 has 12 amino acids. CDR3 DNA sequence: TGTGCCAGCTTAGGCGGGAGCTACGAGCAGTACTTC. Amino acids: CASLGGSYEQYF.

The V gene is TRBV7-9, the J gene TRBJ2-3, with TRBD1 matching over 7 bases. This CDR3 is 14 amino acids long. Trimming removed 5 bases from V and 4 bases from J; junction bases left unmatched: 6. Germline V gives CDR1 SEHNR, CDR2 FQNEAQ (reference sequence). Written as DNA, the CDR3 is TGTGCCAGCAGCCCCGGACAGGCCGCAGATACGCAGTATTTT. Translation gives CASSPGQAADTQYF.

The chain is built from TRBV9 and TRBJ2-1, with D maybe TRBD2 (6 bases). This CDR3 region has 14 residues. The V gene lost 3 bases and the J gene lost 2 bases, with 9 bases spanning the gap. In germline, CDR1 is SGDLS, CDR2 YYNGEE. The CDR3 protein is CASSGGLPYNEQFF. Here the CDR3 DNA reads TGTGCCAGCAGCGGGGGACTGCCCTACAATGAGCAGTTCTTC.

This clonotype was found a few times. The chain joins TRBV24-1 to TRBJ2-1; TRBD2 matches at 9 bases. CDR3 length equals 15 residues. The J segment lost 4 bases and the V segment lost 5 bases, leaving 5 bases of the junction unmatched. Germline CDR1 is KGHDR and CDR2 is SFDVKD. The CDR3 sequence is CATSGGGGVYNEQFF. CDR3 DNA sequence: TGTGCCACCAGTGGGGGCGGGGGGGTTTACAATGAGCAGTTCTTC.

Here the CDR3 DNA reads TGTGCCAGCAGCGTCCTTGGACAGGGAGGGTCCCAGTACTTC. Encoded protein: CASSVLGQGGSQYF. This sequence joins TRBV11-2 and TRBJ2-5; D is possibly TRBD1 (8 bases). V gave up 5 bases and J gave up 9 bases, with 19 bases separating them. The CDR3 spans 14 residues. Germline CDR1 SGHAT, CDR2 FQNNGV.

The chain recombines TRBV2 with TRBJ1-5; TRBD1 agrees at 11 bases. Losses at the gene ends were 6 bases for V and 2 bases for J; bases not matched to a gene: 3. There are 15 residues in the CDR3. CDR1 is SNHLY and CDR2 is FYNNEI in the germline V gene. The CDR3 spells CASRGTGGGNQPQHF. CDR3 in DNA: TGTGCCAGCAGGGGGACAGGGGGAGGCAATCAGCCCCAGCATTTT.

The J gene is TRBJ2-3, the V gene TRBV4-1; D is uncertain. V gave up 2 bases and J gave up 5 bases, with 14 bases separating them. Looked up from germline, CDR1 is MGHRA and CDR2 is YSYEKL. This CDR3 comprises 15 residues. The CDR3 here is CASSQRLGSRDTQYF. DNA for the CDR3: TGCGCCAGCAGCCAAAGGCTAGGTAGTAGAGATACGCAGTATTTT.